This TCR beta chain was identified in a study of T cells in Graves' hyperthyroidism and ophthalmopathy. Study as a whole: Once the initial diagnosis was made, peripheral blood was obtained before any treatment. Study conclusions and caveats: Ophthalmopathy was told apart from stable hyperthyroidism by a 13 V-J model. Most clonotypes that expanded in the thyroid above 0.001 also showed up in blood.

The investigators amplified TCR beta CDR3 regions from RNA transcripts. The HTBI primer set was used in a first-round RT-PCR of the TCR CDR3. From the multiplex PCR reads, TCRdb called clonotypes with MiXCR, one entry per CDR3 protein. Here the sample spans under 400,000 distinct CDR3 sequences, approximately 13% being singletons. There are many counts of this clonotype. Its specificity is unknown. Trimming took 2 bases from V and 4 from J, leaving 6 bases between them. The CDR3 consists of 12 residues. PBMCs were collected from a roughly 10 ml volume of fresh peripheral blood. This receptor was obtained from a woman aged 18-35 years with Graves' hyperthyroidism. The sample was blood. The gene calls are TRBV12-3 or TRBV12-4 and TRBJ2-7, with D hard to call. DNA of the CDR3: TGTGCCAGCAGTTTAACACGTTACGAGCAGTACTTC. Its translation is CASSLTRYEQYF.